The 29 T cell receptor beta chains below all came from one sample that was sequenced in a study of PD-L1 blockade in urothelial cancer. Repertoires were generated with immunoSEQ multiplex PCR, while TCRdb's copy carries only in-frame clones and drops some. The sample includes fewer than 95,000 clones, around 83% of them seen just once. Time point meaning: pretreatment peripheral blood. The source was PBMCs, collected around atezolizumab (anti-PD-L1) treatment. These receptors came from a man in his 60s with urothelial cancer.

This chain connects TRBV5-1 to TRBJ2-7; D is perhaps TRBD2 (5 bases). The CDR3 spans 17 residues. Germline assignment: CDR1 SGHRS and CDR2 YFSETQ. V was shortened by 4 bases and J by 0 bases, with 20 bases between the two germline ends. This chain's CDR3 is CASSAGGLRDTSYEQYF. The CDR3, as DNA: TGCGCCAGCAGCGCCGGAGGCCTTCGCGACACCTCCTACGAGCAGTACTTC.

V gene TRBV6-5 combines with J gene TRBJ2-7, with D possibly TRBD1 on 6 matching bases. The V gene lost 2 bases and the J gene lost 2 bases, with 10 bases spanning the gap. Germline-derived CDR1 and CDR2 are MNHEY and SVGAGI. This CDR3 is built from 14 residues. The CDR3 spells CASSYGDTTYEQYF. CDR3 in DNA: TGTGCCAGCAGTTACGGGGACACGACCTACGAGCAGTACTTC.

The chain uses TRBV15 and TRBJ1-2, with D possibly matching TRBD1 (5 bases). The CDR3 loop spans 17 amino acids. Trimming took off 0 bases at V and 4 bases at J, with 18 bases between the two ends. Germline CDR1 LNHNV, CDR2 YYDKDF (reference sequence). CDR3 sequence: CATSRESGGNPIYGYTF. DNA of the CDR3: TGTGCCACCAGCAGAGAATCCGGGGGTAATCCTATCTATGGCTACACCTTC.

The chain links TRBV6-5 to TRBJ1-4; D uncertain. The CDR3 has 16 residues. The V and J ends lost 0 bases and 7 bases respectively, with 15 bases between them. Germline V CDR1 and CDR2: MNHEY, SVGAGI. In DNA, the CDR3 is TGTGCCAGCAGTTACTCGACTGCGGGGTCGGGTGAAAAACTGTTTTTT. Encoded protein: CASSYSTAGSGEKLFF.

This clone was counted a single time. CDR3 residues: CASSLGGEGEWFNEQFF. The CDR3 nucleotides read TGTGCCAGCAGCTTAGGGGGGGAGGGGGAGTGGTTCAATGAGCAGTTCTTC. This rearrangement joins TRBV13 to TRBJ2-1, with D perhaps matching TRBD2 (7 bases). Trimming pared 0 bases from V and 6 bases from J, leaving 18 bases between. This CDR3 has 17 residues. Germline CDR1 reads PRHDT; CDR2 reads FYEKMQ (reference sequence).

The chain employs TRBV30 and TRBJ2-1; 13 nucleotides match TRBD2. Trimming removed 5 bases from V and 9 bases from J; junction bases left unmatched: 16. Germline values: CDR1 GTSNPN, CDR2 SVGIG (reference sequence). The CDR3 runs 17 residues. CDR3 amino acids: CAWQLPKLLAGGAEQFF. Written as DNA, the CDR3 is TGTGCCTGGCAACTACCCAAGTTACTAGCGGGGGGGGCTGAGCAGTTCTTC. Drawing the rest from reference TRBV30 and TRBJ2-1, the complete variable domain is SQTIHQWPATLVQPVGSPLSLECTVEGTSNPNLYWYRQAAGRGLQLLFYSVGIGQISSEVPQNLSASRPQDRQFILSSKKLLLSDSGFYLCAWQLPKLLAGGAEQFFGPGTRLTVL.

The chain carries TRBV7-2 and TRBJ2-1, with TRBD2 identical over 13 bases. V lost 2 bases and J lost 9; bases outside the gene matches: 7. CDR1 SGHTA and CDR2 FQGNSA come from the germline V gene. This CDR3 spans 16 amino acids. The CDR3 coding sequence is TGTGCCAGCAGCTTAACCCGGACTAGCGGGAGTGGTGAGCAGTTCTTC. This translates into CASSLTRTSGSGEQFF.

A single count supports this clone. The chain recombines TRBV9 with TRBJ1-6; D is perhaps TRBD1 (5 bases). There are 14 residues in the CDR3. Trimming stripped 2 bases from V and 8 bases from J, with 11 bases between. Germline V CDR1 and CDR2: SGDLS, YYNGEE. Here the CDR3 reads CASSVRGVDSPLHF. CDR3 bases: TGTGCCAGCAGCGTGCGGGGGGTGGATTCACCCCTCCACTTT.

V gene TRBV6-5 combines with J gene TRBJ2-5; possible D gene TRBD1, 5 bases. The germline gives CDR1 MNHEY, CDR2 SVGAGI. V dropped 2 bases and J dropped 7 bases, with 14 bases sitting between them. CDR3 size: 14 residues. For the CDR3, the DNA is TGTGCCAGCAGTTACCAGGGTTTAGGTGGGACCCAGTACTTC. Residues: CASSYQGLGGTQYF.

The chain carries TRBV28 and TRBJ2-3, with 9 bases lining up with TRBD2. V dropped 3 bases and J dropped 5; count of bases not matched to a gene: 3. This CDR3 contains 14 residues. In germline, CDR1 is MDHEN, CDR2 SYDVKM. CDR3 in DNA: TGTGCCAGCAGTTTGTCACTAGCGGGAGATACGCAGTATTTT. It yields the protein CASSLSLAGDTQYF.

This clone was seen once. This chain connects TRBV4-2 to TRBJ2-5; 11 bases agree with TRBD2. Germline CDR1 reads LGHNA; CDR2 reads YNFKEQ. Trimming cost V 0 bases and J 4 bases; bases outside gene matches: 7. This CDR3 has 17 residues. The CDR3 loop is CASSQEGPSGGTETQYF. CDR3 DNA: TGTGCCAGCAGCCAAGAAGGTCCTAGCGGGGGGACAGAGACCCAGTACTTC.

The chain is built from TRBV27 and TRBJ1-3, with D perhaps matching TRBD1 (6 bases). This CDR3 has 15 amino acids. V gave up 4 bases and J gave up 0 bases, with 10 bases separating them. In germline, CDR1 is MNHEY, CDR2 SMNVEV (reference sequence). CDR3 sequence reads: CASSSLGASGNTIYF. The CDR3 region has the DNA TGTGCCAGCAGTTCCCTGGGGGCCTCTGGAAACACCATATATTTT.

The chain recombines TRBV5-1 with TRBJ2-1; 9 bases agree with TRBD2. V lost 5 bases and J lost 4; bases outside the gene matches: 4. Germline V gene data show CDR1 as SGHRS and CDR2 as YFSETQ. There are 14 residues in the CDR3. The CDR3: CASSLAGEYNEQFF. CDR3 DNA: TGCGCCAGCAGTTTAGCGGGGGAGTACAATGAGCAGTTCTTC.

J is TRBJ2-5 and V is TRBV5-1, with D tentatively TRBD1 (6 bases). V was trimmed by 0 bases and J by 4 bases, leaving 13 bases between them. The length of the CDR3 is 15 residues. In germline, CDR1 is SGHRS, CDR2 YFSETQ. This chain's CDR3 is CASSLGSKQGETQYF. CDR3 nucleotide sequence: TGCGCCAGCAGCTTGGGATCAAAACAGGGAGAGACCCAGTACTTC.

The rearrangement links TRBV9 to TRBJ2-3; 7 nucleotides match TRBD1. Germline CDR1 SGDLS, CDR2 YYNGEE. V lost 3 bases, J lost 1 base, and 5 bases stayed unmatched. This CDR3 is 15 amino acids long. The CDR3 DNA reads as TGTGCCAGCAGCGAAAGGACAGGAGGCACAGATACGCAGTATTTT. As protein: CASSERTGGTDTQYF.

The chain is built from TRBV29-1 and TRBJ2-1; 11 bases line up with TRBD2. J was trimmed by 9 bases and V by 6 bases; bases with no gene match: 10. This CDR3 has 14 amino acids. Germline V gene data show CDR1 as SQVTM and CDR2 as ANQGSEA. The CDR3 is CSVDTSGGISEQFF. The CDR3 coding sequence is TGCAGCGTCGATACTAGCGGGGGTATTTCTGAGCAGTTCTTC.

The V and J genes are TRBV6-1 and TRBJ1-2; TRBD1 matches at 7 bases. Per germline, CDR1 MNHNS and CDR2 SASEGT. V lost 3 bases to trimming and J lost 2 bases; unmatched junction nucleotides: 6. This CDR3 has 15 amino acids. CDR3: CASSDDRVGNYGYTF. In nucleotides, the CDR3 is TGTGCCAGCAGTGACGACAGGGTGGGGAACTATGGCTACACCTTC.

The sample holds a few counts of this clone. The CDR3 spells CASSLAGRRHEQYF. The CDR3 nucleotides are TGTGCCAGCAGCTTGGCTGGGAGACGCCACGAGCAGTACTTC. The chain uses TRBV5-4 and TRBJ2-7; perhaps TRBD2 as D (5 bases). The CDR3 covers 14 residues. Trimming cost V 0 bases and J 5 bases, with 12 bases left between them. Germline V lookup: CDR1 SGHNT, CDR2 YYREEE (reference sequence).

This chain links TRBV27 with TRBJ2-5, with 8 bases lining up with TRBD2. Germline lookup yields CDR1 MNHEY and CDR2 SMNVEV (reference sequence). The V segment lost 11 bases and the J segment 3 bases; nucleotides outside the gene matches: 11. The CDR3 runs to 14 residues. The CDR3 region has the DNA TGTGCCGTAGGCGGCGGGGGGCCCAAAGAGACCCAGTACTTC. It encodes CAVGGGGPKETQYF.

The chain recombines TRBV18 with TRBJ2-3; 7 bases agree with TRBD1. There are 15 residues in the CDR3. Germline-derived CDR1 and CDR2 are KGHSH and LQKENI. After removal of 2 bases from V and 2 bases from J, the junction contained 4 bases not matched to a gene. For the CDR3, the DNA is TGTGCCAGCTCACCAACAGGGGTCTCCACAGATACGCAGTATTTT. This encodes CASSPTGVSTDTQYF.

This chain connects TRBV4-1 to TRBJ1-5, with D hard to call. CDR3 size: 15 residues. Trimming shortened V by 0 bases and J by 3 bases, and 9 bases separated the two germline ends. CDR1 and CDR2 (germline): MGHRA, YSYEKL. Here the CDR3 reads CASSQDGQYNQPQHF. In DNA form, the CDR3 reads TGCGCCAGCAGCCAAGACGGTCAATACAATCAGCCCCAGCATTTT.

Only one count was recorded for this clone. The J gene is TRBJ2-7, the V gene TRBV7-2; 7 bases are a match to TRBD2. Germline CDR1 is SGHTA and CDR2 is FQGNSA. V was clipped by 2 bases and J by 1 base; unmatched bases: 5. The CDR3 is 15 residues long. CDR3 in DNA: TGTGCCAGCAGCTTAATCAGTAGCGGGTCCTACGAGCAGTACTTC. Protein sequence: CASSLISSGSYEQYF. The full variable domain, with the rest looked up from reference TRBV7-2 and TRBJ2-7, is GAGVSQSPSNKVTEKGKDVELRCDPISGHTALYWYRQSLGQGLEFLIYFQGNSAPDKSGLPSDRFSAERTGGSVSTLTIQRTQQEDSAVYLCASSLISSGSYEQYFGPGTRLTVT.

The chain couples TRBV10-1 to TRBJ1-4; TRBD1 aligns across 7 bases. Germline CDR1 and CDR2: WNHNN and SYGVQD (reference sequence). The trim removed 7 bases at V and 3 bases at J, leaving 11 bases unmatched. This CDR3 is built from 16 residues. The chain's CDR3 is CASTLGQPGANEKLFF. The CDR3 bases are TGCGCCAGCACCCTGGGACAGCCTGGTGCTAATGAAAAACTGTTTTTT.

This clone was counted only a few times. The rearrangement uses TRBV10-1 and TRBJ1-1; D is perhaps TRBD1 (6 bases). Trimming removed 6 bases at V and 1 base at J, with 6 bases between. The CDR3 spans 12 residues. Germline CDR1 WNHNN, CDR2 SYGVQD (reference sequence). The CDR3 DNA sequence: TGCGCCAGCAGGGGGGCGAACACTGAAGCTTTCTTT. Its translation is CASRGANTEAFF.

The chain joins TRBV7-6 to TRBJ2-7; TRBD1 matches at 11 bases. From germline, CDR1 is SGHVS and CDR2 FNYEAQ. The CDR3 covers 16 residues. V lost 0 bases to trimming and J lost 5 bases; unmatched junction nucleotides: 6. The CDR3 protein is CASSLATGQGDHEQYF. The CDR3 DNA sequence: TGTGCCAGCAGCTTAGCGACGGGACAGGGGGACCACGAGCAGTACTTC.

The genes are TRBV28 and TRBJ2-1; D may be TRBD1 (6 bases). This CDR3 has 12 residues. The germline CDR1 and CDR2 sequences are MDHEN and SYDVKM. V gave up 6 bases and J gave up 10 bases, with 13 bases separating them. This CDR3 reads CASSWGQVEQFF. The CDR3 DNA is TGTGCCAGCAGCTGGGGGCAGGTGGAGCAGTTCTTC.

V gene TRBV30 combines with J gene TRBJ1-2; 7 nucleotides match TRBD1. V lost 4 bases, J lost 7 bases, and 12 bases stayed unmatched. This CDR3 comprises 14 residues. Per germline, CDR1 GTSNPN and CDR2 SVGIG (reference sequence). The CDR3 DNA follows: TGTGCCTGGAATCACCGGGACAGTGGGTTTGGCTACACCTTC. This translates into CAWNHRDSGFGYTF.

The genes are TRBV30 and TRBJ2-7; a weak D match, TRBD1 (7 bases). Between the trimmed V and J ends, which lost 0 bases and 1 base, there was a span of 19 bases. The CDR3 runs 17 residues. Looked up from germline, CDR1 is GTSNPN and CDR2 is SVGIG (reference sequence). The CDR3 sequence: CAWSVGRTGGWSYEQYF. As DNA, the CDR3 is TGTGCCTGGAGTGTAGGGAGGACAGGAGGGTGGTCCTACGAGCAGTACTTC. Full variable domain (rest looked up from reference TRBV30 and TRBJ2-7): SQTIHQWPATLVQPVGSPLSLECTVEGTSNPNLYWYRQAAGRGLQLLFYSVGIGQISSEVPQNLSASRPQDRQFILSSKKLLLSDSGFYLCAWSVGRTGGWSYEQYFGPGTRLTVT.

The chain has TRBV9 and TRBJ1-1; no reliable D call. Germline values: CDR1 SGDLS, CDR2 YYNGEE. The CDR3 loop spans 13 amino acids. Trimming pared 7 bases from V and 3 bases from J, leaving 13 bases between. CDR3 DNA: TGTGCCAGCTCCCCCTCCACAGACACTGAAGCTTTCTTT. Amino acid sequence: CASSPSTDTEAFF.